This entry is about one TCR beta chain. The sample originates from a study of shared clonotypes between healthy human individuals. Across the study: The people who gave samples were two women and a few men aged 18 to 49.

The quantity of DNA used in unsorted PBMC replicate PCRs was 300 ng, corresponding to around 32,000 T cell genomes. Sequencing on ten immunoSEQ deep assay plates was performed for unsorted PBMC DNA. Clones were sequenced by immunoSEQ multiplex PCR, and TCRdb holds only the in-frame ones, with some missing. The sample records about half a million clones, more than 65% being singletons. Unsorted samples relied on around 100 million PBMCs, which served as the source of genomic DNA. With V trimmed by 7 bases and J by 4 bases, 6 bases remained unmatched. The CDR3 loop spans 14 amino acids. CDR1 LNHDA and CDR2 SQIVND come from the germline V gene (reference sequence).

The chain has TRBV19 and TRBJ1-4, with TRBD1 matching 7 bases. The clonotype was recovered from a woman aged 40 to 55 in good health. Some clones in this sample may be carry-over from other donors' samples. Sample: PBMCs. The CDR3 DNA reads TGTGCCAGTAATCCGGGACAGCATAATGAAAAACTGTTTTTT. Translating gives CASNPGQHNEKLFF.